The T cell receptor (beta chain) under discussion was sequenced for a study of blood T cell repertoires in COVID-19. Study-level background: Whether acute or convalescent, the COVID-19 samples came from the United States, Italy and Spain.

Enrollees, roughly 18 to 89 years old, lived in 24 US areas. Categorization into cohorts depended on clinical history that participants reported. CDR1 and CDR2 from the germline V gene are LNHDA and SQIVND (reference sequence). The V and J ends lost 3 bases and 6 bases respectively, with 9 bases between them. The CDR3 covers 13 residues. Original analysis: Quantification of nucleated cells was approximated via reference gene primer amplification. Sequenced by immunoSEQ multiplex PCR; TCRdb stores in-frame clones only, minus some. V and J calls and clone size are given by that table; D and trimming were obtained from the DNA. The table records some 300,000 clones, just under 90% of them present only once.

The V gene is TRBV19, the J gene TRBJ2-1; maybe TRBD2 (5 bases). The sequenced sample was PBMCs or T cells enriched from blood (not recorded which). The TCR comes from a woman between 50 and 59 years old who had been exposed to COVID-19. In DNA form, the CDR3 reads TGTGCCAGTAGTATTGTTGCGGGCAATGAGCAGTTCTTC. It codes for CASSIVAGNEQFF.